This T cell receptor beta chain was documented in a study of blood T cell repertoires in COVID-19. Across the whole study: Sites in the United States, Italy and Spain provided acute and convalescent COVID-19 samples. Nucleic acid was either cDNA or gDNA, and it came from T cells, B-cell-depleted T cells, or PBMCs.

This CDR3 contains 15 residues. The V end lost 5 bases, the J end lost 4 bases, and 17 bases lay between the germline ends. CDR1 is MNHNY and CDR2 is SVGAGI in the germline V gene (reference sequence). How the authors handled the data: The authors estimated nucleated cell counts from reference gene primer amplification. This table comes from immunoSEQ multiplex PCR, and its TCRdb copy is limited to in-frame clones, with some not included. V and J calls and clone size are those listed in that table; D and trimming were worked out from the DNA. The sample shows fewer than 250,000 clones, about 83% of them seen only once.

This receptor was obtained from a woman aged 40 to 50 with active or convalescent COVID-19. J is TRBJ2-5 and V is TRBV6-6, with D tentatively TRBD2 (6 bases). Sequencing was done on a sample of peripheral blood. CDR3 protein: CASSHRGFSGETQYF. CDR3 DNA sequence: TGTGCCAGCAGTCATCGGGGGTTTTCGGGAGAGACCCAGTACTTC.